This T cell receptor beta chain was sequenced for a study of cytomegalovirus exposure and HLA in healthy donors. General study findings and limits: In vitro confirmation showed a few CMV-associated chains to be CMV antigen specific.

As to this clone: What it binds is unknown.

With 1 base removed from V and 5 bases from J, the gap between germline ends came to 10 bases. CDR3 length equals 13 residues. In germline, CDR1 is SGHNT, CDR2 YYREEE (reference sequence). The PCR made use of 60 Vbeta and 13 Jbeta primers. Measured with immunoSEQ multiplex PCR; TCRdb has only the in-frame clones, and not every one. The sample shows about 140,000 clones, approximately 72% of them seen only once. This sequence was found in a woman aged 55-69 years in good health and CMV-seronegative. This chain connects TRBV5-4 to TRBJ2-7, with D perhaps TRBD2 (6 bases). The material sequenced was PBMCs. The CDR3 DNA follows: TGTGCCAGCAGCTTGACTGGAGGGCACGAGCAGTACTTC. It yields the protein CASSLTGGHEQYF.